The present T cell receptor (beta chain) was sequenced within a study of shared clonotypes between healthy human individuals. Only in-frame clones appear in the TCRdb table, and some are missing; sequencing was by immunoSEQ multiplex PCR. The data hold roughly 2.5 million clones, with over 85% observed a single time. Donors had no recently reported acute infections or vaccinations and were HIV-negative. This clonotype was sampled from a man aged 18 to 29 in good health. The sequencing sample was made of naive CD4+ T cells sorted from blood. Subset specified: CD45RA+ positively selected.

DNA for the CDR3: TGCAGCGCCAAAGGACAAAAGGACAGTGCTAACACTGAAGCTTTCTTT. This sequence encodes CSAKGQKDSANTEAFF. This chain connects TRBV29-1 to TRBJ1-1, with a tentative D call TRBD1 (6 bases). Per the germline V gene, CDR1 is SQVTM and CDR2 is ANQGSEA. This CDR3 is 16 amino acids long. V lost 7 bases and J 2 bases, leaving 23 bases between the germline ends.